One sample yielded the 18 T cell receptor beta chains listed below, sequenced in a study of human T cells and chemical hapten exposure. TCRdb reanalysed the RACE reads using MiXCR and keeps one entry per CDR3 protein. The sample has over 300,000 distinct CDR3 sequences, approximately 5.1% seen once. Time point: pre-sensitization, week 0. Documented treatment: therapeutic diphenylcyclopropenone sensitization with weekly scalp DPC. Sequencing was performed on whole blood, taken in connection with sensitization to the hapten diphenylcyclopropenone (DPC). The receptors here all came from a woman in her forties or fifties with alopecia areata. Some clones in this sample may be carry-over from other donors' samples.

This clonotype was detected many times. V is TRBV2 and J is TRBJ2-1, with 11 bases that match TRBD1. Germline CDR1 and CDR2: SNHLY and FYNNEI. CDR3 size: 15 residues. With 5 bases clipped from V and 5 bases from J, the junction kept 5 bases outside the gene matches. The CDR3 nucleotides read TGTGCCAGCAGTTTGGACAGGGGGCGTCACAATGAGCAGTTCTTC. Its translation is CASSLDRGRHNEQFF.

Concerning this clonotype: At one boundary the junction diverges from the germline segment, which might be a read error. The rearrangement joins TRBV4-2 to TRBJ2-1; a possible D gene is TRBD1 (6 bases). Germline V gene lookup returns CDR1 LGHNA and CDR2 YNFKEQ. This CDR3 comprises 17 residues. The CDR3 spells CASSPSSGTTPSNVQFF. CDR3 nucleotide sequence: TGTGCCAGCAGCCCATCCTCCGGGACAACCCCATCCAATGTGCAGTTCTTC.

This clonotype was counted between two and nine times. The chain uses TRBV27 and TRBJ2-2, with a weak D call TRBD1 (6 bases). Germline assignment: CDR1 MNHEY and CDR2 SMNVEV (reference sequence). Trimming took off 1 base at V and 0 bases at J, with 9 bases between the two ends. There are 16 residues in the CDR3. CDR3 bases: TGTGCCAGCAGTTTATGGGGACACACGAACACCGGGGAGCTGTTTTTT. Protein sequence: CASSLWGHTNTGELFF.

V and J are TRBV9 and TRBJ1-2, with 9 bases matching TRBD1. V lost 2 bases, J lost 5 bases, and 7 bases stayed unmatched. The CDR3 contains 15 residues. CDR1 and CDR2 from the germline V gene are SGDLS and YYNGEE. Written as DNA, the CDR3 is TGTGCCAGCAGCGTTACAGGGGGCGGTGGATATGGCTACACCTTC. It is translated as CASSVTGGGGYGYTF.

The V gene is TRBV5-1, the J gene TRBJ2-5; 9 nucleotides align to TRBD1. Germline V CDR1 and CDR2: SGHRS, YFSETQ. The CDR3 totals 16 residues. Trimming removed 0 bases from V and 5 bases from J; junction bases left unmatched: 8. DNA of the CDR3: TGCGCCAGCAGCTTGGATGGGACAGGGTCAGGGGAGACCCAGTACTTC. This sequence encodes CASSLDGTGSGETQYF.

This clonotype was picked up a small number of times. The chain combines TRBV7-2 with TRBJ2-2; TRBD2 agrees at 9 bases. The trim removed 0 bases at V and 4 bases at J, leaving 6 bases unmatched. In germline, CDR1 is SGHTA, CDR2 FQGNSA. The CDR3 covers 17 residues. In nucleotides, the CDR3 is TGTGCCAGCAGCTTAGCTAGCGGGGGCCGCCTCACCGGGGAGCTGTTTTTT. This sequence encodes CASSLASGGRLTGELFF.

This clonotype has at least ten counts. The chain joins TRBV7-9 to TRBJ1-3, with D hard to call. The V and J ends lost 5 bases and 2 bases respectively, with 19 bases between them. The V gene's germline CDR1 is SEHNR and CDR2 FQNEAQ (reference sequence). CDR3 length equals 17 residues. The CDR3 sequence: CASSPTRTVEPGNTIYF. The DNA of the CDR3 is TGTGCCAGCAGCCCCACCAGGACCGTTGAACCTGGAAACACCATATATTTT.

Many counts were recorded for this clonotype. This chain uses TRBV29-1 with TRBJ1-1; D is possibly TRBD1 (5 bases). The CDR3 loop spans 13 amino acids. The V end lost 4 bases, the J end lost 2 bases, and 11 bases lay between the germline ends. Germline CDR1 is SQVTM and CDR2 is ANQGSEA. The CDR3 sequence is CSVGGWENTEAFF. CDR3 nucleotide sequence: TGCAGCGTTGGGGGGTGGGAAAACACTGAAGCTTTCTTT.

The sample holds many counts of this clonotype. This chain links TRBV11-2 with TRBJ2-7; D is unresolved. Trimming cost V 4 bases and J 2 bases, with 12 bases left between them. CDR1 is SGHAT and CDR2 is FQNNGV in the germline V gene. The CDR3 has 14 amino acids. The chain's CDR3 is CASSSRTGTYEQYF. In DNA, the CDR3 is TGTGCCAGCAGCTCGCGGACCGGTACCTACGAGCAGTACTTC.

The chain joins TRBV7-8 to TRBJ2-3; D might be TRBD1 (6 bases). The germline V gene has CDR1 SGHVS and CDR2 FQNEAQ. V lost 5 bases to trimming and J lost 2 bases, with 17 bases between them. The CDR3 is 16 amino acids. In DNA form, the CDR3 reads TGTGCCAGCAGCCTGAGTAGGACAGCCAACACAGATACGCAGTATTTT. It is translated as CASSLSRTANTDTQYF.

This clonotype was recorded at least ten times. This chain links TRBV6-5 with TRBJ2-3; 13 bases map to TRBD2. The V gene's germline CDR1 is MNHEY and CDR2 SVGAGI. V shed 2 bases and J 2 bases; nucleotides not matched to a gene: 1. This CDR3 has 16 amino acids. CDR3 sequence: CASSYGTSGITDTQYF. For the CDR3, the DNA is TGTGCCAGCAGTTACGGGACTAGCGGGATCACAGATACGCAGTATTTT.

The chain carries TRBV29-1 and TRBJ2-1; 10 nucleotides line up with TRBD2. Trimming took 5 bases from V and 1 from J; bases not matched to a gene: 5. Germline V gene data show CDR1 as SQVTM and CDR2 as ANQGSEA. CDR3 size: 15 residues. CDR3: CSVTGLAISYNEQFF. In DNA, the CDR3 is TGCAGCGTTACGGGACTAGCGATTTCCTACAATGAGCAGTTCTTC.

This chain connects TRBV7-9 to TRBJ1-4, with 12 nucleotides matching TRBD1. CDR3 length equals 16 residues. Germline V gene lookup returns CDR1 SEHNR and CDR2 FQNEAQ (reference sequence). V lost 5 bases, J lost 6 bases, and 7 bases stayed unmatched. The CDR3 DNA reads TGTGCCAGCAGCCGGGACAGGGGGCAGGTCTATGAAAAACTGTTTTTT. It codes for CASSRDRGQVYEKLFF.

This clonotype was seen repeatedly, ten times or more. The CDR3 bases are TGTGCCAGCAGTGAATCCGTGAACGATTCACCCCTCCACTTT. It codes for CASSESVNDSPLHF. The rearrangement links TRBV6-1 to TRBJ1-6; D is unresolved. V was cut by 2 bases and J by 8 bases, with 10 bases left in between. This CDR3 has 14 residues. Germline CDR1 reads MNHNS; CDR2 reads SASEGT.

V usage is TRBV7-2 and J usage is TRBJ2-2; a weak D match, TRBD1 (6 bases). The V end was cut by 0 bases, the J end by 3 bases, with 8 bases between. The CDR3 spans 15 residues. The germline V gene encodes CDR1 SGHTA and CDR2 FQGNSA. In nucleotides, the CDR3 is TGTGCCAGCAGCTTAGCTACAGGGTACACCGGGGAGCTGTTTTTT. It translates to CASSLATGYTGELFF.

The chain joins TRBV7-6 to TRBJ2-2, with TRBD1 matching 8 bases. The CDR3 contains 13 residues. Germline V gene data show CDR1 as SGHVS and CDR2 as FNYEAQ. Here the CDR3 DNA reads TGTATACTCGGGACAGGCCAGACCGGGGAGCTGTTTTTT. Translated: CILGTGQTGELFF.

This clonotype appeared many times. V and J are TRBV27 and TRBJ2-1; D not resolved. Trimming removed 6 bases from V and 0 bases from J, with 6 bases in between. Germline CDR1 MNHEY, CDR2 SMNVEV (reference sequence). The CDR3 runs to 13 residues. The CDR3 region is CASRGSSYNEQFF. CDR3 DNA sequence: TGTGCCAGCAGGGGTAGCTCCTACAATGAGCAGTTCTTC.

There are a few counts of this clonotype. The CDR3 DNA reads as TGTGCCAGCAGTTACCTCCCCGGGACTAACAACGAGCAGTACTTC. Translation: CASSYLPGTNNEQYF. The chain recombines TRBV27 with TRBJ2-7; 7 bases match TRBD2. V lost 4 bases to trimming and J lost 5 bases; unmatched junction nucleotides: 11. The germline V gene has CDR1 MNHEY and CDR2 SMNVEV (reference sequence). CDR3 length: 15 residues.